The 17 T cell receptor beta chains listed next were all sequenced from one sample in a study of T cells in localized non-small cell lung cancer. The table came from immunoSEQ multiplex PCR; TCRdb's copy has only in-frame clones and leaves some out. The repertoire has some 19,000 clones, less than 85% of them found once; the top ten carry about 2.3%. This sample comprised peripheral blood, obtained before any cancer treatment. Every receptor here comes from a man between 40 and 69 years old with stage I lung adenocarcinoma.

The V and J genes are TRBV6-6 and TRBJ2-1; D is unclear. Germline V gives CDR1 MNHNY, CDR2 SVGAGI (reference sequence). The ends were cut back, 6 bases at V and 6 bases at J, with 6 bases in the middle. The CDR3 consists of 11 residues. CDR3 residues: CASSRSNEQFF. The CDR3 coding sequence is TGTGCCAGCAGCCGCAGCAATGAGCAGTTCTTC.

The chain combines TRBV21-1 with TRBJ2-7. TRBV21-1 constitutes a pseudogene. CDR3 length equals 14 residues. The CDR3 region is CASSKVTTSCEQYF. CDR3 coding DNA: TGTGCCAGCAGCAAAGTCACGACCAGTTGCGAGCAGTACTTC.

V gene TRBV15 combines with J gene TRBJ1-1; D gene unclear. The CDR3 sequence is 14 residues long. V was pared by 4 bases and J by 6 bases, with 15 bases between. The V gene's germline CDR1 is LNHNV and CDR2 YYDKDF (reference sequence). This chain's CDR3 is CATSKPGEGAEAFF. In DNA form, the CDR3 reads TGTGCCACCAGCAAGCCAGGTGAGGGTGCTGAAGCTTTCTTT.

The chain combines TRBV6-5 with TRBJ2-3, with D uncertain. Germline V gives CDR1 MNHEY, CDR2 SVGAGI. The CDR3 contains 15 residues. Trimming pared 0 bases from V and 2 bases from J, leaving 9 bases between. The CDR3: CASSYSRDPTDTQYF. CDR3 bases: TGTGCCAGCAGTTACTCCAGAGACCCCACAGATACGCAGTATTTT.

The rearrangement links TRBV10-3 to TRBJ2-1; perhaps TRBD2 as D (5 bases). CDR3 size: 14 residues. The V end lost 0 bases, the J end lost 6 bases, and 9 bases lay between the germline ends. Germline-derived CDR1 and CDR2 are ENHRY and SYGVKD. In nucleotides, the CDR3 is TGTGCCATCAGTGAGTCCCAGCGGACCAATGAGCAGTTCTTC. It encodes CAISESQRTNEQFF.

The CDR3 DNA follows: TGTGCCAGCACTCCCGGGCGGGGGCGGGGTAACAATGAGCAGTTCTTC. Its protein is CASTPGRGRGNNEQFF. This chain links TRBV6-6 with TRBJ2-1; perhaps TRBD2 as D (7 bases). Germline lookup yields CDR1 MNHNY and CDR2 SVGAGI (reference sequence). The CDR3 length is 16 residues. The V and J ends lost 7 bases and 5 bases respectively, with 21 bases between them.

The chain employs TRBV7-6 and TRBJ1-6; D not resolved. V lost 5 bases, J lost 0 bases, and 8 bases lay in between. Germline V CDR1 and CDR2: SGHVS, FNYEAQ. The CDR3 has 15 residues. The CDR3 DNA follows: TGTGCCAGCAGCAACGAGAACTCCTATAATTCACCCCTCCACTTT. This encodes CASSNENSYNSPLHF.

The V and J genes are TRBV7-2 and TRBJ2-1; perhaps D is TRBD1 or TRBD2 (5 bases each). The CDR3 is 12 residues long. Germline CDR1 is SGHTA and CDR2 is FQGNSA. V lost 4 bases and J 6 bases, leaving 7 bases between the germline ends. CDR3 nucleotide sequence: TGTGCCAGCAGCTGGGGGAGCAATGAGCAGTTCTTC. Translating gives CASSWGSNEQFF.

The chain combines TRBV4-3 with TRBJ1-2; no definite D call. CDR1 is LGHNA, CDR2 YSLEER, per germline. This CDR3 spans 14 amino acids. The V and J ends lost 4 bases and 1 base respectively, with 10 bases between them. The CDR3: CASSLTVFNYGYTF. Written as DNA, the CDR3 is TGCGCCAGCAGCCTGACCGTGTTTAACTATGGCTACACCTTC.

The CDR3 bases are TGCGCCAGCAGTGATAACAGTTACAATGAGCAGTTCTTC. Translated: CASSDNSYNEQFF. The V call is TRBV10-1, the J call TRBJ2-1; no reliable D call. V was shortened by 3 bases and J by 4 bases, with 7 bases between the two germline ends. This CDR3 region has 13 residues. Germline lookup yields CDR1 WNHNN and CDR2 SYGVQD (reference sequence).

This rearrangement joins TRBV4-3 to TRBJ2-6; D is possibly TRBD2 (6 bases). CDR1 and CDR2 (germline): LGHNA, YSLEER. The CDR3 sequence is 16 residues long. V was cut by 0 bases and J by 1 base, with 7 bases left in between. CDR3 amino acids: CASSQDRGSGANVLTF. DNA of the CDR3: TGCGCCAGCAGCCAAGATCGGGGGTCTGGGGCCAACGTCCTGACTTTC.

The chain carries TRBV29-1 and TRBJ2-1; no definite D call. Germline V lookup: CDR1 SQVTM, CDR2 ANQGSEA. The V gene lost 4 bases and the J gene lost 1 base, with 5 bases spanning the gap. This CDR3 has 12 residues. CDR3 in DNA: TGCAGCGTTGGGGGATCCTACAATGAGCAGTTCTTC. Amino acid sequence: CSVGGSYNEQFF.

V is TRBV28 and J is TRBJ1-2; 7 nucleotides agree with TRBD1. Germline V gives CDR1 MDHEN, CDR2 SYDVKM. After removal of 5 bases from V and 5 bases from J, the junction contained 8 bases not matched to a gene. This CDR3 is 14 amino acids long. The CDR3 region has the DNA TGTGCCAGCAGTCGAGAAACAGGGGTGTATGGCTACACCTTC. Protein product: CASSRETGVYGYTF.

The genes are TRBV7-8 and TRBJ1-1; D might be TRBD1 (6 bases). This CDR3 region has 14 residues. Germline CDR1 SGHVS, CDR2 FQNEAQ. Trimming took 3 bases from V and 8 from J, leaving 16 bases between them. The CDR3 spells CASSLWGTGREAFF. CDR3 nucleotides: TGTGCCAGCAGCTTGTGGGGAACAGGGAGGGAAGCTTTCTTT.

This chain uses TRBV18 with TRBJ2-5, with TRBD2 matching 12 bases. The V and J ends lost 6 bases and 3 bases, in that order; junction bases with no gene match: 8. Germline-derived CDR1 and CDR2 are KGHSH and LQKENI. The CDR3 is 16 residues long. CDR3 loop: CASSPTSGSRKETQYF. DNA for the CDR3: TGTGCCAGCTCTCCGACTAGCGGGAGCCGGAAAGAGACCCAGTACTTC.

The V and J genes are TRBV27 and TRBJ2-6; D is unresolved. Germline assignment: CDR1 MNHEY and CDR2 SMNVEV (reference sequence). V was clipped by 5 bases and J by 0 bases, with 8 bases between them. The CDR3 spans 15 residues. The CDR3 nucleotides read TGTGCCAGCAGTATACAGCCCTCTGGGGCCAACGTCCTGACTTTC. Amino acids: CASSIQPSGANVLTF.

The chain joins TRBV7-2 to TRBJ2-3; possibly TRBD1 or TRBD2 for D (7 bases each). Germline assignment: CDR1 SGHTA and CDR2 FQGNSA. V was trimmed by 5 bases and J by 8 bases, leaving 14 bases between them. The CDR3 extends over 13 amino acids. The CDR3 spells CASSQGGAGTQYF. The CDR3 DNA sequence: TGTGCCAGCAGCCAGGGGGGGGCCGGTACGCAGTATTTT. Complete variable domain (other parts from reference TRBV7-2 and TRBJ2-3): GAGVSQSPSNKVTEKGKDVELRCDPISGHTALYWYRQSLGQGLEFLIYFQGNSAPDKSGLPSDRFSAERTGGSVSTLTIQRTQQEDSAVYLCASSQGGAGTQYFGPGTRLTVL.